These 3 T cell receptor beta chains share one sample of origin, sequenced in a study of identifying expanded T cells in peripheral blood. The data were produced by immunoSEQ multiplex PCR, yet TCRdb's version contains in-frame clones alone and is incomplete. The repertoire has approximately 75,000 clones, approximately 87% of them found once; the top ten carry over 2.5%. What was sequenced was blood. The origin of the receptors is a person between 18 and 69 years old in good health.

V gene TRBV9 combines with J gene TRBJ2-1; 7 bases are a match to TRBD2. Germline V gene data show CDR1 as SGDLS and CDR2 as YYNGEE. V shed 4 bases and J 9 bases; nucleotides not matched to a gene: 10. The CDR3 spans 14 residues. The CDR3 DNA sequence: TGTGCCAGCAGCCCCGAGCGGGACCGGGGTGAGCAGTTCTTC. Its translation is CASSPERDRGEQFF.

This chain links TRBV11-2 with TRBJ1-1; D call uncertain. V gave up 8 bases and J gave up 3 bases, with 10 bases separating them. The CDR3 is made up of 12 amino acids. The germline V gene encodes CDR1 SGHAT and CDR2 FQNNGV. In DNA, the CDR3 is TGTGCCAGCGGAAGGAGGGACACTGAAGCTTTCTTT. This sequence encodes CASGRRDTEAFF.

This clone was recorded a few times. The V call is TRBV21-1, the J call TRBJ2-5; TRBD1, the D gene given by the table, was not confirmed from the DNA. TRBV21-1 is shown as a pseudogene. This CDR3 contains 14 residues. Written as DNA, the CDR3 is TGTGCCAGCAGCAGGGGCGAGTACCAAGAGACCCAGTACTTC. It yields the protein CASSRGEYQETQYF.